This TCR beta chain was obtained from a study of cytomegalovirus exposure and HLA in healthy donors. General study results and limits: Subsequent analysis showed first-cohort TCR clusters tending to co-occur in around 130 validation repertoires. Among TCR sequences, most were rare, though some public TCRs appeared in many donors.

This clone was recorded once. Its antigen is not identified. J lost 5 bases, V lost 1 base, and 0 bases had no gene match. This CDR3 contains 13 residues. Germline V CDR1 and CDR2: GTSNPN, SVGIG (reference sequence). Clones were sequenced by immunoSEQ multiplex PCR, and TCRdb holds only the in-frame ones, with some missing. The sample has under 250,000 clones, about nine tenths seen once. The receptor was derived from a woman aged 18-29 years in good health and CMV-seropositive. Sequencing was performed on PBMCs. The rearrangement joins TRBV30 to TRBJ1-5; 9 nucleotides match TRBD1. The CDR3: CAWSGQGDQPQHF. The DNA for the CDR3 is TGTGCCTGGAGTGGACAGGGGGATCAGCCCCAGCATTTT. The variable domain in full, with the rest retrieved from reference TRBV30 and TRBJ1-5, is SQTIHQWPATLVQPVGSPLSLECTVEGTSNPNLYWYRQAAGRGLQLLFYSVGIGQISSEVPQNLSASRPQDRQFILSSKKLLLSDSGFYLCAWSGQGDQPQHFGDGTRLSIL.